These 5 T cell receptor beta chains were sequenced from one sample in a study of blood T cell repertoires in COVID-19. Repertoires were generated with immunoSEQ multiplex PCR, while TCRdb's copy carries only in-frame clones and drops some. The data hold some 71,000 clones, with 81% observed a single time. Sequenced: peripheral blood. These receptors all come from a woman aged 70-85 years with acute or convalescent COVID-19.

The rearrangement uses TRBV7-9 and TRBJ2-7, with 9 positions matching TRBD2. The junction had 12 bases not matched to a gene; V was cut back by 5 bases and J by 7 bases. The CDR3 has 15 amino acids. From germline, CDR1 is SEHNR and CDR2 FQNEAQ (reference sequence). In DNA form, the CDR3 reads TGTGCCAGCAGCCCCCGGGTAGCGGGAGCATGGGAGCAGTACTTC. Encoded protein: CASSPRVAGAWEQYF.

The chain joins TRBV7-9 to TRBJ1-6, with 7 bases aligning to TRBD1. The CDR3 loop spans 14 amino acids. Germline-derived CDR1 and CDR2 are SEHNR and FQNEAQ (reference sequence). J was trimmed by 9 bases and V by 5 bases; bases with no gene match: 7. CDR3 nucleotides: TGTGCCAGCAGCCCATCAGGGGGAGGTTCACCCCTCCACTTT. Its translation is CASSPSGGGSPLHF.

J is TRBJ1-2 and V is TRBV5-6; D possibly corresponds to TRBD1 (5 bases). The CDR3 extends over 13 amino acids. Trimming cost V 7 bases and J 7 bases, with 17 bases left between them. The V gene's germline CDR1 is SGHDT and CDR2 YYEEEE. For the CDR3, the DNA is TGTGCCAGCTATATTGGGGCCGGGGGTGGCTACACCTTC. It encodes CASYIGAGGGYTF.

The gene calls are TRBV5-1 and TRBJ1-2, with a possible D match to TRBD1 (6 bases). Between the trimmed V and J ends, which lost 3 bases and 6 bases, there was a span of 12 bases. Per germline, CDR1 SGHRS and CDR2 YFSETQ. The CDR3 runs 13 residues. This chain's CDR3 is CASSYGQSDGYTF. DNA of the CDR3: TGCGCCAGCAGCTACGGACAGTCGGATGGCTACACCTTC.

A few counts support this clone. The CDR3 spells CASSYRGHGYTF. The CDR3 DNA follows: TGTGCCAGCAGTTACAGGGGGCATGGCTACACCTTC. The V and J genes are TRBV6-5 and TRBJ1-2, with 7 bases that match TRBD1. Unmatched junction bases numbered 0, after V lost 2 bases and J lost 6 bases. Germline loops: CDR1 MNHEY, CDR2 SVGAGI. The CDR3 totals 12 residues.